This TCR beta chain stems from a study of CD8 T cells in ankylosing spondylitis. Whole-study results and caveats: Significant enrichment of disease-linked clones was reported in matched ankylosing spondylitis synovial fluid. A motif of fewer than ten highly homologous TCR beta variants was seen as apparently characteristic of ankylosing spondylitis blood.

TCRdb ran MiXCR on the 5' RACE reads and lists one entry per CDR3 protein. The sample shows some 180,000 distinct CDR3 sequences, 15% to 20% of them seen only once. Remarks on this clonotype: Its antigen is not known.

This receptor was identified in a male donor under 30 with ankylosing spondylitis or in good health (not recorded which). Sample: blood, either unsorted or a sorted T cell fraction (not recorded which).

CDR3 DNA: TGCAGCGTTGAGGGCGGGAGGGTATACAATGAGCAGTTCTTC. Amino acid sequence: CSVEGGRVYNEQFF. The chain recombines TRBV29-1 with TRBJ2-1, with 9 bases aligning to TRBD2. Trimming took 3 bases from V and 4 from J; bases not matched to a gene: 4. The germline gives CDR1 SQVTM, CDR2 ANQGSEA. The CDR3 covers 14 residues.